This T cell receptor beta chain was observed in a study of cytomegalovirus exposure and HLA in healthy donors. Study-level findings and limits: Common viral pathogens seemed, in a later analysis, to connect with several of the most significant clusters.

PCR primers comprised 60 Vbeta and 13 Jbeta primers. Here immunoSEQ multiplex PCR was the method, and the copy in TCRdb shows in-frame clones only, minus some. The sample includes about 190,000 clones, under 85% of them seen just once. This clone has a single count. Its antigen is not known. This CDR3 contains 14 residues. V was trimmed by 3 bases and J by 1 base, leaving 10 bases between them. The germline V gene encodes CDR1 MDHEN and CDR2 SYDVKM. Specimen: PBMCs. The J gene is TRBJ2-7, the V gene TRBV28; D is perhaps TRBD2 (6 bases). The clonotype originates from a man aged 45 to 65 in good health and CMV-seronegative. The CDR3 bases are TGTGCCAGCAGTTTCAGCGGGCCTTCCTACGAGCAGTACTTC. Encoded protein: CASSFSGPSYEQYF.